This T cell receptor beta chain comes out of a study of T cell responses to AZD1222 COVID-19 vaccine. Some clones are missing from TCRdb's copy, which holds only in-frame ones; the method was immunoSEQ multiplex PCR. The sample has under 150,000 clones; approximately 85% are singletons. Notes on this clone: Antigen unknown.

The CDR3 loop spans 18 amino acids. With 0 bases removed from V and 0 bases from J, the gap between germline ends came to 17 bases. Germline V gene data show CDR1 as SGHDN and CDR2 as FVKESK. General study results and limits: Clonal diversity was possibly underestimated, and white British individuals and females predominated among donors. After two AZD1222 doses, spike-specific TCR breadth and depth rose versus day 0.

The TCR sequence derives from an adult who received the MenACWY meningococcal vaccine as a control. The V and J genes are TRBV14 and TRBJ1-1, with unresolved D. This specimen was peripheral blood, taken 28 days after the second dose of the MenACWY control vaccine. This CDR3 reads CASSQDSKWAFMNTEAFF. CDR3 coding DNA: TGTGCCAGCAGCCAAGATTCTAAGTGGGCCTTTATGAACACTGAAGCTTTCTTT. Filled out from reference TRBV14 and TRBJ1-1, the complete variable domain reads EAGVTQFPSHSVIEKGQTVTLRCDPISGHDNLYWYRRVMGKEIKFLLHFVKESKQDESGMPNNRFLAERTGGTYSTLKVQPAELEDSGVYFCASSQDSKWAFMNTEAFFGQGTRLTVV.